Sequencing of this T cell receptor (beta chain) was carried out in a study of blood T cells in healthy people across ages. Per the germline V gene, CDR1 is SQVTM and CDR2 is ANQGSEA. V lost 4 bases and J 1 base, leaving 13 bases between the germline ends. The CDR3 loop spans 15 amino acids. Notes on the study in general: While age rose, TCR beta diversity per million T cells dropped in a roughly linear way. Estimates of total diversity, which came from one million sequenced T cells, were considered to be underestimates. Percentage of naive T cells showed a strong correlation with TCR beta diversity.

With a J-beta primer mix and a sample-barcoded 5' primer, a second PCR ran about 7 to 12 cycles. Every cDNA molecule carried a tag from a template-switch adaptor bearing 12 random nucleotides. TCRdb recomputed calls from the 5' RACE reads with MiXCR, one row per CDR3 protein. The data hold 1.5 million to 2 million distinct CDR3 sequences, with roughly 49% observed a single time. The table lists this clonotype with a few counts. What it binds is not known. The sequence derives from a woman aged 40 to 50 in good health. The V gene is TRBV29-1, the J gene TRBJ2-2; D not certain. The sample taken for sequencing was blood. The CDR3 sequence is CSVVGQPWNTGELFF. CDR3 coding DNA: TGCAGCGTTGTAGGGCAGCCCTGGAACACCGGGGAGCTGTTTTTT.